Below are 9 T cell receptor beta chains sequenced from a single sample in a study of neoadjuvant anti-PD-1 for oral cavity cancer. Produced via immunoSEQ multiplex PCR; TCRdb's table is partial and in-frame only. The sample holds more than 9,500 clones; around 58% are singletons and the top ten take 12%. The sequencing used tumor tissue, collected before nivolumab (anti-PD-1) treatment. These receptors were taken from a person between 40 and 80 years old with oral cavity squamous cell carcinoma.

CDR3 sequence reads: CASSSRVGGSYEQYF. CDR3 DNA: TGTGCCAGCAGCTCCAGGGTTGGCGGTTCCTACGAGCAGTACTTC. V usage is TRBV5-4 and J usage is TRBJ2-7, with D perhaps TRBD1 (5 bases). The CDR3 covers 15 residues. The V end lost 3 bases, the J end lost 1 base, and 14 bases lay between the germline ends. The germline V gene encodes CDR1 SGHNT and CDR2 YYREEE (reference sequence).

By proportion, this clone is medium-sized. The chain is built from TRBV29-1 and TRBJ2-1, with 7 bases that match TRBD2. With V trimmed by 3 bases and J by 1 base, 9 bases remained unmatched. CDR3 length: 16 residues. Looked up from germline, CDR1 is SQVTM and CDR2 is ANQGSEA. The CDR3 sequence is CSVELVAGFSYNEQFF. DNA of the CDR3: TGCAGCGTTGAGCTGGTAGCGGGTTTTTCCTACAATGAGCAGTTCTTC.

V is TRBV19 and J is TRBJ1-2, with 11 bases fitting TRBD1. The CDR3 covers 15 residues. The V and J ends lost 5 bases and 4 bases, in that order; junction bases with no gene match: 6. Germline V CDR1 and CDR2: LNHDA, SQIVND (reference sequence). CDR3 coding DNA: TGTGCCAGTAGTCCCGGGACAGGGGGAACCTATGGCTACACCTTC. Its translation: CASSPGTGGTYGYTF.

Comment on this clone: In the same sample, other DNA sequences code for this CDR3. The chain links TRBV18 to TRBJ2-7, with TRBD1 as a possible D gene (6 bases). This CDR3 spans 14 amino acids. Trimming took off 3 bases at V and 3 bases at J, with 12 bases between the two ends. Germline V gives CDR1 KGHSH, CDR2 LQKENI. CDR3 region: CASSPRDTDYEQYF. In nucleotides, the CDR3 is TGTGCCAGCTCACCCCGGGACACGGACTACGAGCAGTACTTC. The whole variable domain, remainder taken from reference TRBV18 and TRBJ2-7, is NAGVMQNPRHLVRRRGQEARLRCSPMKGHSHVYWYRQLPEEGLKFMVYLQKENIIDESGMPKERFSAEFPKEGPSILRIQQVVRGDSAAYFCASSPRDTDYEQYFGPGTRLTVT.

The gene calls are TRBV7-9 and TRBJ2-3; 9 bases are a match to TRBD2. Germline CDR1 and CDR2: SEHNR and FQNEAQ (reference sequence). This CDR3 spans 15 amino acids. V was pared by 1 base and J by 3 bases, with 2 bases of the junction left unmatched. The CDR3: CASSLVAGVTDTQYF. In DNA, the CDR3 is TGTGCCAGCAGCTTAGTAGCGGGAGTAACAGATACGCAGTATTTT.

This clone was seen a single time. V gene TRBV5-1 combines with J gene TRBJ2-6; 7 bases are shared with TRBD1. J lost 4 bases, V lost 4 bases, and 14 bases had no gene match. The CDR3 has 18 residues. Germline CDR1 and CDR2: SGHRS and YFSETQ. The CDR3 nucleotides are TGCGCCAGCAGCAACGGACAGGCTGGGGTCGGGGGGGCCAACGTCCTGACTTTC. Encoded protein: CASSNGQAGVGGANVLTF.

This clone is classed as large. The V and J genes are TRBV5-1 and TRBJ2-7; 10 bases agree with TRBD1. This CDR3 has 15 residues. The V gene end was trimmed by 0 bases and the J gene end by 4 bases; junction bases not matched to a gene: 4. Germline CDR1 and CDR2: SGHRS and YFSETQ. CDR3 DNA sequence: TGCGCCAGCAGCTTGGGACAGGGGGCAGGGTACGAGCAGTACTTC. Translated: CASSLGQGAGYEQYF.

This clone is medium-sized. The rearrangement joins TRBV7-9 to TRBJ2-7; TRBD1 might be the D (6 bases). Germline CDR1 and CDR2: SEHNR and FQNEAQ (reference sequence). Trimming stripped 5 bases from V and 0 bases from J, with 8 bases between. The CDR3 has 13 residues. The CDR3 bases are TGTGCCAGCAGCAGGGACAACTCCTACGAGCAGTACTTC. Its protein is CASSRDNSYEQYF.

The count of this clone is one. In DNA form, the CDR3 reads TGTGCCAGCAGCTCCCCCAGCCCGCGGCGCCAAGAGACCCAGTACTTC. This encodes CASSSPSPRRQETQYF. This chain connects TRBV28 to TRBJ2-5; D unclear. The CDR3 contains 16 residues. Germline lookup yields CDR1 MDHEN and CDR2 SYDVKM. Trimming stripped 6 bases from V and 1 base from J, with 18 bases between.